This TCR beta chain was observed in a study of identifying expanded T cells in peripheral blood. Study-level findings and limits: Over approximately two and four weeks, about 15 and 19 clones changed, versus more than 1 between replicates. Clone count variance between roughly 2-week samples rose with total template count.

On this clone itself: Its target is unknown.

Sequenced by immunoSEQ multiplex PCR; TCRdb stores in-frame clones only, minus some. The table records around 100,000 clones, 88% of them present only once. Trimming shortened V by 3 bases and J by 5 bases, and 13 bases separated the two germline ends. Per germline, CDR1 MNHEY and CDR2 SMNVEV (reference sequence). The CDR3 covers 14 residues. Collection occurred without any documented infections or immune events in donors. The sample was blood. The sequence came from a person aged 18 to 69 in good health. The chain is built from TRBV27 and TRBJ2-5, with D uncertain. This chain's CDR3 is CASSFAGYGETQYF. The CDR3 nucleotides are TGTGCCAGCAGTTTTGCCGGGTACGGGGAGACCCAGTACTTC.